The 28 T cell receptor beta chains below come from one sample, sequenced in a study of blood T cells in healthy people across ages. Together with a sample-barcoded 5' primer, a J-beta primer mix was included in a second PCR lasting about 6 to 11 cycles. TCRdb re-derived calls from the 5' RACE reads in MiXCR, one entry per CDR3 protein. The sample yields just over 800,000 distinct CDR3 sequences, under 80% seen once. Material for sequencing was blood. The receptors come from a young man in good health.

This clonotype was observed a single time. This chain joins TRBV11-2 and TRBJ2-6; D unresolved. Germline V gene data show CDR1 as SGHAT and CDR2 as FQNNGV. The V and J ends lost 5 bases and 2 bases respectively, with 16 bases between them. The CDR3 has 17 amino acids. The CDR3 loop is CASSMDPEDPGANVLTF. The CDR3 DNA reads as TGTGCCAGCAGCATGGACCCTGAGGACCCTGGGGCCAACGTCCTGACTTTC.

J is TRBJ2-6 and V is TRBV3-1; no definite D call. Germline CDR1 reads LGHDT; CDR2 reads YNNKEL (reference sequence). Between the trimmed V and J ends, which lost 0 bases and 4 bases, there was a span of 13 bases. This CDR3 is 17 amino acids long. CDR3: CASSQDTQVWGANVLTF. For the CDR3, the DNA is TGTGCCAGCAGCCAAGACACCCAGGTGTGGGGGGCCAACGTCCTGACTTTC.

The genes are TRBV9 and TRBJ2-1, with D hard to call. The CDR3 runs to 13 residues. Per germline, CDR1 SGDLS and CDR2 YYNGEE. V was pared by 0 bases and J by 8 bases, with 9 bases between. This chain's CDR3 is CASSVALWDEQFF. In nucleotides, the CDR3 is TGTGCCAGCAGCGTAGCTCTCTGGGATGAGCAGTTCTTC.

V and J are TRBV12-3 or TRBV12-4 and TRBJ1-1; D not resolved. The CDR3 runs 13 residues. The V end was cut by 2 bases, the J end by 0 bases, with 4 bases between. The CDR3 region is CASSLQVNTEAFF. CDR3 sequence (DNA): TGTGCCAGCAGTTTACAGGTGAACACTGAAGCTTTCTTT.

The chain recombines TRBV7-2 with TRBJ1-6; no clear D. This CDR3 spans 12 amino acids. Trimming took 9 bases from V and 10 from J, leaving 13 bases between them. Germline CDR1 is SGHTA and CDR2 is FQGNSA. CDR3 sequence: CAREGSRSPLHF. The CDR3 nucleotides read TGTGCCAGAGAGGGAAGTCGATCACCCCTCCACTTT.

This clonotype has more than one count but fewer than ten. The rearrangement joins TRBV5-1 to TRBJ1-2; D might be TRBD1 (5 bases). The CDR3 totals 15 residues. Trimming shortened V by 0 bases and J by 5 bases, and 14 bases separated the two germline ends. The germline V gene encodes CDR1 SGHRS and CDR2 YFSETQ. CDR3 nucleotides: TGCGCCAGCAGCTTGGGTTCGGGCAGGGAGTATGGCTACACCTTC. Protein product: CASSLGSGREYGYTF.

This clonotype was detected once. The V gene is TRBV9, the J gene TRBJ2-5; a weak D match, TRBD2 (6 bases). The CDR3 runs 14 residues. Germline values: CDR1 SGDLS, CDR2 YYNGEE. The V and J ends lost 2 bases and 5 bases respectively, with 13 bases between them. The CDR3 nucleotides read TGTGCCAGCAGCGTTTACGGGGGTGGGGAGACCCAGTACTTC. It translates to CASSVYGGGETQYF.

Worth noting for this clonotype: The germline gene is not matched at one end of the junction; a read error may be the cause. This sequence joins TRBV10-3 and TRBJ2-1; no reliable D call. The germline CDR1 and CDR2 sequences are ENHRY and SYGVKD. This CDR3 has 16 amino acids. DNA of the CDR3: TGTGCCACCAGTGAGTCGGCAGGCAGCTCCTACAATGAGCAGTTCTTC. Its protein is CATSESAGSSYNEQFF.

This sequence joins TRBV28 and TRBJ2-1; the D gene is possibly TRBD2 (6 bases). V was clipped by 5 bases and J by 6 bases, with 11 bases between them. This CDR3 is built from 13 residues. Looked up from germline, CDR1 is MDHEN and CDR2 is SYDVKM. The CDR3 DNA is TGTGCCAGCAGTCCGGGACTGCCCAATGAGCAGTTCTTC. Protein sequence: CASSPGLPNEQFF. Full variable domain (remainder filled in from reference TRBV28 and TRBJ2-1): DVKVTQSSRYLVKRTGEKVFLECVQDMDHENMFWYRQDPGLGLRLIYFSYDVKMKEKGDIPEGYSVSREKKERFSLILESASTNQTSMYLCASSPGLPNEQFFGPGTRLTVL.

The chain employs TRBV12-3 or TRBV12-4 and TRBJ2-1; D unresolved. Trimming took off 6 bases at V and 9 bases at J, with 24 bases between the two ends. The CDR3 is 16 amino acids. The CDR3 spells CASSPAEVEPSREQFF. CDR3 DNA: TGTGCCAGCAGCCCCGCCGAGGTCGAGCCCTCTCGTGAGCAGTTCTTC.

This chain joins TRBV7-2 and TRBJ2-7; 8 nucleotides align to TRBD2. The CDR3 runs 14 residues. Trimming took 5 bases from V and 5 from J; bases not matched to a gene: 8. CDR1 is SGHTA, CDR2 FQGNSA, per germline. The CDR3 spells CASSRAGVIDEQYF. The CDR3 DNA is TGTGCCAGCAGCCGAGCGGGGGTGATCGACGAGCAGTACTTC.

The chain couples TRBV5-1 to TRBJ2-5; 9 nucleotides line up with TRBD1. Germline CDR1 SGHRS, CDR2 YFSETQ. V was pared by 3 bases and J by 11 bases, with 14 bases of the junction left unmatched. The CDR3 consists of 15 residues. CDR3 sequence (DNA): TGCGCCAGCAGCTCCACCGGGACAGGGAACAATGAGCAGTACTTC. Translating gives CASSSTGTGNNEQYF.

The chain links TRBV7-9 to TRBJ2-7; 7 bases are a match to TRBD1. After removal of 5 bases from V and 2 bases from J, the junction contained 6 bases not matched to a gene. CDR3 size: 14 residues. Germline loops: CDR1 SEHNR, CDR2 FQNEAQ (reference sequence). CDR3 sequence: CASSPTGIAYEQYF. CDR3 sequence (DNA): TGTGCCAGCAGCCCGACAGGGATTGCCTACGAGCAGTACTTC.

The V call is TRBV7-9, the J call TRBJ2-4; D unclear. The last part of the DNA fits TRBJ2-7 better; the J call may be wrong. Germline V gene data show CDR1 as SEHNR and CDR2 as FQNEAQ (reference sequence). CDR3 length: 13 residues. CDR3 sequence: CASSLTHPYEQYF. DNA for the CDR3: TGTGCCAGCAGCTTAACCCATCCGTACGAGCAGTACTTC.

The chain uses TRBV5-1 and TRBJ2-1; 8 bases are shared with TRBD2. This CDR3 spans 16 amino acids. Germline CDR1 SGHRS, CDR2 YFSETQ. The V gene end was trimmed by 3 bases and the J gene end by 2 bases; junction bases not matched to a gene: 7. DNA for the CDR3: TGCGCCAGCAGCTCCGGGACTAGGGGGACCTACAATGAGCAGTTCTTC. Encoded protein: CASSSGTRGTYNEQFF.

This chain connects TRBV2 to TRBJ2-5, with D possibly being TRBD1 or TRBD2 (6 bases each). The CDR3 is 14 residues long. V was pared by 8 bases and J by 5 bases, with 18 bases between. Germline CDR1 and CDR2: SNHLY and FYNNEI. CDR3 nucleotides: TGTGCCAGCTCCGGGCCCGGGGGCGTGGAGACCCAGTACTTC. Protein sequence: CASSGPGGVETQYF. Full variable domain (remainder filled in from reference TRBV2 and TRBJ2-5): EPEVTQTPSHQVTQMGQEVILRCVPISNHLYFYWYRQILGQKVEFLVSFYNNEISEKSEIFDDQFSVERPDGSNFTLKIRSTKLEDSAMYFCASSGPGGVETQYFGPGTRLLVL.

V is TRBV4-2 and J is TRBJ1-2; possible D gene TRBD1, 6 bases. Germline loops: CDR1 LGHNA, CDR2 YNFKEQ. The CDR3 loop spans 15 amino acids. V was pared by 0 bases and J by 7 bases, with 15 bases between. The CDR3 is CASSQDEAGEGGYTF. The CDR3 region has the DNA TGTGCCAGCAGCCAAGATGAGGCAGGGGAAGGTGGCTACACCTTC.

The chain recombines TRBV5-1 with TRBJ2-2; D is uncertain. The ends were cut back, 1 base at V and 6 bases at J, with 7 bases in the middle. CDR1 and CDR2 from the germline V gene are SGHRS and YFSETQ. This CDR3 has 13 amino acids. This CDR3 reads CASSLSVPGELFF. The CDR3 DNA reads as TGCGCCAGCAGCTTGTCGGTTCCCGGGGAGCTGTTTTTT.

This sequence joins TRBV7-8 and TRBJ2-3; 9 nucleotides align to TRBD2. This CDR3 comprises 19 residues. Germline loops: CDR1 SGHVS, CDR2 FQNEAQ. V shed 1 base, J shed 2 bases, and the junction held 13 bases outside the gene matches. CDR3 nucleotide sequence: TGTGCCAGCAGCTTAGAAGCTAGCGGGGTAGTTGATCACACAGATACGCAGTATTTT. Translated, it gives CASSLEASGVVDHTDTQYF.

The V gene is TRBV20-1, the J gene TRBJ2-3; D uncertain. V was shortened by 1 base and J by 3 bases, with 8 bases between the two germline ends. Germline CDR1 is DFQATT and CDR2 is SNEGSKA (reference sequence). The CDR3 is 13 residues long. CDR3 region: CSARVGVTDTQYF. In DNA form, the CDR3 reads TGCAGTGCTAGAGTTGGGGTTACAGATACGCAGTATTTT.

The chain links TRBV24-1 to TRBJ2-3; 10 positions agree with TRBD1. The CDR3 spans 16 residues. The V gene's germline CDR1 is KGHDR and CDR2 SFDVKD. V lost 7 bases, J lost 2 bases, and 8 bases stayed unmatched. This CDR3 is CATSPRTGGLTDTQYF. In DNA form, the CDR3 reads TGTGCCACCAGCCCCCGGACAGGGGGTCTCACAGATACGCAGTATTTT.

The CDR3 coding sequence is TGCAGTCTCACCCGGCCAACTAATGAAAAACTGTTTTTT. Translation gives CSLTRPTNEKLFF. This chain connects TRBV20-1 to TRBJ1-4; D gene unclear. Germline lookup yields CDR1 DFQATT and CDR2 SNEGSKA (reference sequence). V was shortened by 8 bases and J by 0 bases, with 10 bases between the two germline ends. The CDR3 loop spans 13 amino acids.

Only a few counts were recorded for this clonotype. The J gene is TRBJ2-5, the V gene TRBV30, with D perhaps matching TRBD2 (5 bases). The germline V gene has CDR1 GTSNPN and CDR2 SVGIG (reference sequence). CDR3 size: 14 residues. V was shortened by 5 bases and J by 4 bases, with 17 bases between the two germline ends. The CDR3 region is CAWGSWRLRETQYF. The CDR3 DNA sequence: TGTGCCTGGGGCTCCTGGAGGCTAAGAGAGACCCAGTACTTC.

The chain joins TRBV7-2 to TRBJ2-5; tentative D call: TRBD2 (5 bases). The CDR3 loop spans 15 amino acids. Looked up from germline, CDR1 is SGHTA and CDR2 is FQGNSA. Trimming took off 3 bases at V and 2 bases at J, with 13 bases between the two ends. The CDR3 DNA follows: TGTGCCAGCAGCTTGTTATCCGGGATGCAAGAGACCCAGTACTTC. Its translation: CASSLLSGMQETQYF.

The chain combines TRBV9 with TRBJ2-1, with TRBD2 identical over 8 bases. Trimming at V came to 2 bases and at J to 2 bases, leaving 3 bases not matched to a gene. Per germline, CDR1 SGDLS and CDR2 YYNGEE. This CDR3 has 15 amino acids. The CDR3 DNA reads as TGTGCCAGCAGCGTCCAGCGGGGGACCTACAATGAGCAGTTCTTC. It specifies CASSVQRGTYNEQFF.

CDR3 sequence reads: CSVESGGRGIDTQYF. The CDR3 DNA is TGCAGCGTTGAAAGTGGTGGGAGAGGAATAGATACGCAGTATTTT. The chain has TRBV29-1 and TRBJ2-3, with D maybe TRBD2 (5 bases). V was shortened by 2 bases and J by 5 bases, with 17 bases between the two germline ends. Germline-derived CDR1 and CDR2 are SQVTM and ANQGSEA. The length of the CDR3 is 15 residues.

This clonotype was observed a handful of times. This sequence joins TRBV6-5 and TRBJ2-5; maybe TRBD2 (5 bases). The CDR3 runs 13 residues. V was pared by 5 bases and J by 7 bases, with 14 bases between. Per germline, CDR1 MNHEY and CDR2 SVGAGI. The CDR3 region has the DNA TGTGCCAGCAGTCAACTAGGCCGAGGGACCCAGTACTTC. Translation gives CASSQLGRGTQYF.

This clonotype came up a few times. The chain recombines TRBV7-2 with TRBJ2-7, with 12 bases fitting TRBD1. The J call could be wrong; TRBJ2-5 is a better fit for the DNA end. The CDR3 is 16 residues long. The germline V gene encodes CDR1 SGHTA and CDR2 FQGNSA. This CDR3 reads CASSSRDRGRYETQYF. DNA of the CDR3: TGTGCCAGCAGCTCCCGGGACAGGGGGCGGTATGAGACCCAGTACTTC.